These 18 T cell receptor beta chains originate from one sample sequenced in a study of T-cell memory formation after mild COVID-19. TCRdb reprocessed the 5' RACE reads with MiXCR, giving one entry per CDR3 protein. The repertoire holds about 150,000 distinct CDR3 sequences, with about 28% as singletons. The sequencing sample was made of PBMCs or a T cell subset sorted from them (not recorded which). These receptors were taken from an adult woman who had mild COVID-19 (a few samples of this study predate the infection). Cell type and time point are not known.

In the case of this clonotype: Likely a read error: the CDR3 ends without its conserved phenylalanine or tryptophan. The DNA is omitted, as the CDR3 cannot be located on it reliably, and the CDR3 follows TCRdb's listing. This sequence joins TRBV6-6 and TRBJ1-2; whether TRBD1, the table's D call, matches the DNA was not checked. The V gene's germline CDR1 is MNHNY and CDR2 SVGAGI (reference sequence). The CDR3 is 13 amino acids long, termini counted. The CDR3 sequence is CASSGGAGGARDS.

The rearrangement joins TRBV7-9 to TRBJ1-1; no definite D call. Germline loops: CDR1 SEHNR, CDR2 FQNEAQ (reference sequence). V was trimmed by 0 bases and J by 4 bases, leaving 6 bases between them. The CDR3 length is 13 residues. The CDR3 nucleotides are TGTGCCAGCAGCTTAGCAGGGCCCACTGAAGCTTTCTTT. It is translated as CASSLAGPTEAFF.

The sample holds a few counts of this clonotype. The V call is TRBV14, the J call TRBJ2-7, with TRBD2 identical over 8 bases. The V and J ends lost 4 bases and 1 base, in that order; junction bases with no gene match: 9. CDR3 length: 16 residues. Germline V lookup: CDR1 SGHDN, CDR2 FVKESK. This CDR3 is CASSLGGAGASYEQYF. In DNA, the CDR3 is TGTGCCAGCAGCCTCGGGGGAGCGGGGGCGTCCTACGAGCAGTACTTC.

As to this clonotype: The junction shows a germline mismatch at one end, possibly a read error. This rearrangement joins TRBV11-2 to TRBJ2-2, with D perhaps TRBD2 (5 bases). This CDR3 is 14 amino acids long. Germline V CDR1 and CDR2: SGHAT, FQNNGV. CDR3 protein: CAWRGWANTGELFF. Here the CDR3 DNA reads TGTGCCTGGCGAGGATGGGCAAACACCGGGGAACTGTTTTTT.

This clonotype was detected only a few times. The rearrangement uses TRBV7-2 and TRBJ1-3; a possible D gene is TRBD1 (5 bases). Germline V CDR1 and CDR2: SGHTA, FQGNSA. V shed 3 bases and J shed 0 bases, with 12 bases lying between them. The CDR3 covers 16 residues. CDR3: CASSFRQGSSGNTIYF. CDR3 DNA sequence: TGTGCCAGCAGCTTTAGGCAGGGTAGCTCTGGAAACACCATATATTTT.

The CDR3 DNA reads TGTGCCACCAGCAGAGAGGTCCAGCGGAATTCACCCCTCCACTTT. Encoded protein: CATSREVQRNSPLHF. The V call is TRBV15, the J call TRBJ1-6; D not resolved. The ends were cut back, 0 bases at V and 7 bases at J, with 10 bases in the middle. This CDR3 comprises 15 residues. The germline V gene has CDR1 LNHNV and CDR2 YYDKDF (reference sequence).

The chain combines TRBV7-6 with TRBJ2-7; 10 nucleotides match TRBD1. V lost 5 bases and J lost 3; bases outside the gene matches: 4. The germline CDR1 and CDR2 sequences are SGHVS and FNYEAQ. This CDR3 is 14 amino acids long. The CDR3 region has the DNA TGTGCCAGCAGCGCGGGACAGGGGATCTACGAGCAGTACTTC. Amino acid sequence: CASSAGQGIYEQYF. Full variable domain (missing parts from reference TRBV7-6 and TRBJ2-7): GAGVSQSPRYKVTKRGQDVALRCDPISGHVSLYWYRQALGQGPEFLTYFNYEAQQDKSGLPNDRFSAERPEGSISTLTIQRTEQRDSAMYRCASSAGQGIYEQYFGPGTRLTVT.

The chain is built from TRBV12-3 or TRBV12-4 and TRBJ2-1, with 10 bases that match TRBD1. V trimming: 5 bases; J trimming: 4 bases; junction bases outside the gene matches: 14. CDR3 length: 18 amino acids. Here the CDR3 reads CASSPPGQGLGEYNEQFF. The CDR3 nucleotides read TGTGCCAGCAGTCCCCCGGGACAGGGGTTGGGGGAATACAATGAGCAGTTCTTC.

This chain uses TRBV6-1 with TRBJ1-3; D unresolved. Germline lookup yields CDR1 MNHNS and CDR2 SASEGT. The CDR3 totals 13 residues. Trimming removed 3 bases from V and 3 bases from J, with 6 bases in between. CDR3 bases: TGTGCCAGCAGTGAGAGGGTTGGAAACACCATATATTTT. This sequence encodes CASSERVGNTIYF.

The V and J genes are TRBV5-1 and TRBJ2-5; 7 nucleotides agree with TRBD2. This CDR3 has 15 residues. Germline V gene data show CDR1 as SGHRS and CDR2 as YFSETQ. V lost 4 bases to trimming and J lost 7 bases; unmatched junction nucleotides: 13. The CDR3 loop reads CASSRSVAGQGTQYF. The CDR3 DNA is TGCGCCAGCAGCCGTTCTGTAGCGGGTCAGGGGACCCAGTACTTC.

J is TRBJ2-5 and V is TRBV6-2 or TRBV6-3; D is ambiguous. Deletions cut 7 bases from V and 2 bases from J, with 20 bases between. Germline V gene sequence: CDR1 MNHEY, CDR2 SVGEGT. The CDR3 runs 16 residues. CDR3 sequence: CASTPFRQALQETQYF. The DNA of the CDR3 is TGTGCCAGCACCCCCTTTCGTCAGGCCCTACAAGAGACCCAGTACTTC.

This chain joins TRBV18 and TRBJ1-5; a possible D gene is TRBD1 (5 bases). The CDR3 is made up of 16 amino acids. The ends were cut back, 6 bases at V and 1 base at J, with 16 bases in the middle. The germline V gene encodes CDR1 KGHSH and CDR2 LQKENI. The chain's CDR3 is CASSPTEGASNQPQHF. CDR3 in DNA: TGTGCCAGCTCCCCTACGGAAGGGGCGAGCAATCAGCCCCAGCATTTT.

V gene TRBV4-3 combines with J gene TRBJ2-1; 16 bases agree with TRBD2. V gave up 1 base and J gave up 4 bases; unmatched junction bases: 1. Germline lookup yields CDR1 LGHNA and CDR2 YSLEER. The CDR3 is 17 residues long. CDR3: CASSQGGLAGGYNEQFF. Written as DNA, the CDR3 is TGCGCCAGCAGCCAAGGGGGACTAGCGGGAGGGTACAATGAGCAGTTCTTC.

V gene TRBV7-2 combines with J gene TRBJ2-1, with D unresolved. Germline lookup yields CDR1 SGHTA and CDR2 FQGNSA. The CDR3 is 14 amino acids. Trimming removed 4 bases at V and 7 bases at J, with 14 bases between. The DNA of the CDR3 is TGTGCCAGCAGCTCTAGAAGGCGGCGGAATGAGCAGTTCTTC. Its protein is CASSSRRRRNEQFF.

The sample holds a few counts of this clonotype. This chain connects TRBV10-2 to TRBJ1-5, with D uncertain. This CDR3 comprises 13 residues. The V end lost 7 bases, the J end lost 3 bases, and 10 bases lay between the germline ends. Per the germline V gene, CDR1 is WSHSY and CDR2 is SAAADI. The CDR3 DNA reads as TGCGCCAGCAAGATCAGCACCAATCAGCCCCAGCATTTT. It yields the protein CASKISTNQPQHF.

This CDR3 is CASSLAGANYGYTF. The DNA for the CDR3 is TGTGCCAGCAGCTTAGCAGGGGCTAACTATGGCTACACCTTC. The rearrangement links TRBV11-2 to TRBJ1-2; D may be TRBD1 (6 bases). Germline assignment: CDR1 SGHAT and CDR2 FQNNGV. This CDR3 has 14 residues. V gave up 1 base and J gave up 0 bases, with 6 bases separating them. The full variable domain, its missing parts supplied by reference TRBV11-2 and TRBJ1-2, is EAGVAQSPRYKIIEKRQSVAFWCNPISGHATLYWYQQILGQGPKLLIQFQNNGVVDDSQLPKDRFSAERLKGVDSTLKIQPAKLEDSAVYLCASSLAGANYGYTFGSGTRLTVV.

The V gene is TRBV2, the J gene TRBJ2-3; 11 nucleotides agree with TRBD2. V trimming: 6 bases; J trimming: 8 bases; junction bases outside the gene matches: 7. Germline V CDR1 and CDR2: SNHLY, FYNNEI. The CDR3 contains 14 residues. The CDR3 bases are TGTGCCAGCAGACCCCTAGCGGGGGGCCGTACGCAGTATTTT. This codes for CASRPLAGGRTQYF.

Only a few counts were recorded for this clonotype. The chain employs TRBV15 and TRBJ2-3, with D possibly being TRBD1 (6 bases). V was pared by 8 bases and J by 3 bases, with 9 bases between. The CDR3 is 12 residues long. The germline V gene encodes CDR1 LNHNV and CDR2 YYDKDF (reference sequence). The DNA for the CDR3 is TGTGCCACCTCACAGGGTACAGATACGCAGTATTTT. Translating it yields CATSQGTDTQYF.